This T cell receptor (beta chain) was captured in a study of early T cells in non-severe SARS-CoV-2 infection (dated by TCRdb to the early 2020s). Study-level background: TCR sequencing used bulk RNA from unsorted whole blood, so alpha and beta chains could not be paired.

The study was a case-control design nested within a healthcare worker cohort in London, UK, with weekly nasopharyngeal swab PCR tests and blood sampling. Between 23 and 31 March 2020, the week of the UK lockdown, healthcare workers were enrolled and then followed up weekly for as long as 16 weeks. In this sample, this clonotype turned up many times. What this receptor recognizes is not known. One base away there is no much larger clone; base qualities are not given. General study outcomes and caveats: VDJdb matching was skewed toward anti-spike CD8 responses and likely underestimated virus-specific expansions, missing private and CD4 specificities.

The junction carries 11 bases between V and J, which are trimmed by 1 base and 11 bases respectively. The germline V gene (reference sequence) gives CDR1 as LGHDT and CDR2 as YNNKEL. The CDR3 measures 13 amino acids from cysteine to phenylalanine. The entry retains the CDR3 DNA only, 39 bases that are in frame from base 1. The library was produced with 5' RACE. The sequencing machine was a NextSeq 500. In the TCR library protocol, unique molecular identifiers were attached to individual cDNA molecules to correct for PCR bias and sequencing error. Both TCR alpha and beta chains were sequenced, and tight co-correlation was observed between alpha and beta sequence abundances in each sample. The paper's processing steps were these. Decombinator V4 was used to annotate TCR sequences for V gene, J gene and CDR3. TCRs were defined as expanded if a significant change between any two time points was detected under a Poisson model with p below 0.0001. TCR abundances were normalised to the total number of TCRs sequenced in each sample and reported as counts per million. MAIT TCRs were defined by TRAV1-2 paired with TRAJ12, TRAJ20 or TRAJ33, and iNKT TCRs by TRAV10 paired with TRAJ18. VDJdb, accessed 1 November 2021, was searched for CMV, EBV and SARS-CoV-2 annotated TCRs, with TCRs annotated for multiple antigens excluded. The raw public reads went through TCRdb reprocessing: fastp at Q25, MiXCR clone calling, in-frame beta chains kept. Every distinct CDR3 protein forms one entry, paired with its most common genes and DNA. In this record, the V and J calls reflect TCRdb's handling and not the investigators' own analysis. In this sample the table shows around 30,000 distinct CDR3 sequences, roughly 5.7% of which occur a single time. The ten largest account for 5% to 7.5% of the sample.

The TCR originated in an adult who was a healthcare worker with PCR-confirmed SARS-CoV-2 infection or an uninfected control (not recorded which). The specimen sequenced was whole blood. The chain is assembled from TRBV3-1 and TRBJ1-4; the D gene cannot be resolved reliably. The DNA sequence follows: TGTGCCAGCAGCCAAGCTTGGGGAGACAAACTGTTTTTT. Its protein reads: CASSQAWGDKLFF.